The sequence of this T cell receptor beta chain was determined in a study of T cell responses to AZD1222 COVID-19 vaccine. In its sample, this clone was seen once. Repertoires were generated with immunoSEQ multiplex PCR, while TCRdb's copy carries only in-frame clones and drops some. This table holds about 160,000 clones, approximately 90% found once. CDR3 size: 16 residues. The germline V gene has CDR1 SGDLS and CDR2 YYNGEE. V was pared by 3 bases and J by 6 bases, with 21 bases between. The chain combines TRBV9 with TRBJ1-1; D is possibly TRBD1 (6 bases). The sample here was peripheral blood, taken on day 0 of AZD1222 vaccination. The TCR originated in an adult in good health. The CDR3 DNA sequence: TGTGCCAGCAGCGATCACAGGGCCGAGGTTCTAGCTGAAGCTTTCTTT. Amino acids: CASSDHRAEVLAEAFF.